Listed below are T cell receptor beta chains from one sample, sequenced in a study of shared clonotypes between healthy human individuals. Repertoires were generated with immunoSEQ multiplex PCR, while TCRdb's copy carries only in-frame clones and drops some. The repertoire has hundreds of thousands of clones, about 96% of them found once; the top ten carry 0.06%. What was sequenced was naive CD4+ T cells sorted from blood. These receptors were taken from a woman aged 25 to 39 in good health. Each CDR3 is given with its conserved first and last residue. A D gene is named only where the DNA matches it firmly. Some rows have no size entry. The others give once, few or many, or a class for an expanded clone.

J,size,V,D,DNA,CDR3
TRBJ2-1,-,TRBV25-1,-,TGTGCCAGCAGTGACCCTCAGGGTGCGGAGCAGTTCTTC,CASSDPQGAEQFF
TRBJ2-5,-,TRBV18,-,TGTGCCAGCTCACTGGATTGGGGGGCTGAGACCCAGTACTTC,CASSLDWGAETQYF
TRBJ2-3,-,TRBV5-4,TRBD2,TGTGCCAGCAGCTGGGGGACTAGCGACGCAGATACGCAGTATTTT,CASSWGTSDADTQYF
TRBJ1-5,-,TRBV7-2,-,TGTGCCAGCAGCTATCAAGTGTCCAGCAATCAGCCCCAGCATTTT,CASSYQVSSNQPQHF
TRBJ2-7,-,TRBV19,TRBD2,TGTGCCAGTAGTATCGGGGCTAGCGGCCACGAGCAGTACTTC,CASSIGASGHEQYF
TRBJ2-3,-,TRBV5-5,TRBD2,TGTGCCAGCAGCTGGACTAGCGGGTACACAGATACGCAGTATTTT,CASSWTSGYTDTQYF
TRBJ1-1,few,TRBV20-1,-,TGCAGTGCTAGAGGAGACACTGAAGCTTTCTTT,CSARGDTEAFF
TRBJ2-7,few,TRBV6-1,-,TGTGCCAGCAGGAGGGACGGATTCTACGAGCAGTACTTC,CASRRDGFYEQYF
TRBJ2-5,-,TRBV6-5,-,TGTGCCAGCAGTTACTCGAGGGGCGGGGCAGAGACCCAGTACTTC,CASSYSRGGAETQYF
TRBJ2-7,-,TRBV28,-,TGTGCCAGCAGTCAAAGATACGAGCAGTACTTC,CASSQRYEQYF
TRBJ1-1,once,TRBV9,-,TGTGCCAGCAGTGGCGGCTCGAACACTGAAGCTTTCTTT,CASSGGSNTEAFF
TRBJ2-1,-,TRBV7-9,-,TGTGCCAGCAGCTTGCCTACCAACTCCTACAATGAGCAGTTCTTC,CASSLPTNSYNEQFF
TRBJ2-7,-,TRBV7-6,TRBD2,TGTGCCAGCAGCCGCCAAAGCGGGAGCTACGAGCAGTACTTC,CASSRQSGSYEQYF
TRBJ2-2,-,TRBV5-4,TRBD2,TGTGCCAGCAGCTTACCCGGCGGGAGTCCCGGGCCGAACACCGGGGAGCTGTTTTTT,CASSLPGGSPGPNTGELFF
TRBJ1-4,-,TRBV7-8,-,TGTGCCAGCAGCTTAGCGCTGAGCCAACTGTTTTTT,CASSLALSQLFF
TRBJ1-2,-,TRBV6-1,TRBD1,TGTGCCAGCAGTCGCGGCAGGGGGCTTGGCTACACCTTC,CASSRGRGLGYTF
TRBJ2-7,-,TRBV11-2,TRBD2,TGTGCCAGCAGCTTAGGGGGGGCTAGCGGGAGCCACGAGCAGTACTTC,CASSLGGASGSHEQYF
TRBJ2-7,-,TRBV2,TRBD1,TGTGCCAGCATGGACAGGGGGGTTTTTGAGCAGTACTTC,CASMDRGVFEQYF
TRBJ2-7,-,TRBV28,-,TGTGCCAGCAGTCTATACCCGGGATCCAAGTACTTC,CASSLYPGSKYF
TRBJ1-2,-,TRBV28,-,TGTGCCAGCAGAATAGGACAGCCAGATGGCTACACCTTC,CASRIGQPDGYTF
TRBJ2-7,once,TRBV7-2,TRBD2,TGTGCCAGCAGCTTAGATGGACTAGCGGGATATTACGAGCAGTACTTC,CASSLDGLAGYYEQYF
TRBJ2-3,-,TRBV7-3,-,TGTGCCAGCAGCCTAACAATGACAGATACGCAGTATTTT,CASSLTMTDTQYF
TRBJ2-1,-,TRBV5-1,TRBD2,TGCGCCAGCAGCAAGCGACTAGCGGGAGGAGGCTCCTACAATGAGCAGTTCTTC,CASSKRLAGGGSYNEQFF
TRBJ1-5,-,TRBV5-1,-,TGCGCCAGCGCCCATGACAGGCATCGCTGGGAGTATGATCAGCCCCAGCATTTT,CASAHDRHRWEYDQPQHF
TRBJ2-1,-,TRBV18,-,TGTGCCAGCTCACCACGAGGAGATACAGGGACCAATGAGCAGTTCTTC,CASSPRGDTGTNEQFF
TRBJ1-4,-,TRBV5-4,-,TGTGCCAGCAGCTTGGGGGGAAGTCGGGAAAAACTGTTTTTT,CASSLGGSREKLFF
TRBJ1-5,-,TRBV1,-,TGCACCAGCAGCCATACAAACGCCGGGACAGGGTCCGATCAGCCCCAGCATTTT,CTSSHTNAGTGSDQPQHF
TRBJ2-1,-,TRBV7-8,-,TGTGCCAGCACCTTCCAGGGGGGGGGTAGAAATGAGCAGTTCTTC,CASTFQGGGRNEQFF
TRBJ2-5,-,TRBV6-1,-,TGTGCCAGCAGTGAAGCTGGAGGGAGGGGGGGAGAGACCCAGTACTTC,CASSEAGGRGGETQYF
TRBJ2-7,-,TRBV7-2,-,TGTGCCAGCAGCTTAGGGAGTCCGGGAACCTACGAGCAGTACTTC,CASSLGSPGTYEQYF
TRBJ1-5,-,TRBV28,-,TGTGCCAGCAGTTTATCGGGCCAGGGCGATAGCAATCAGCCCCAGCATTTT,CASSLSGQGDSNQPQHF
TRBJ2-6,-,TRBV6-5,-,TGTGCCAGCAGTTACTCGGCGACAGCCAACGTCCTGACTTTC,CASSYSATANVLTF
TRBJ2-7,-,TRBV30,TRBD1,TGTGCCTGGAGCTCTGGGACAGGGGTGGCCTACGAGCAGTACTTC,CAWSSGTGVAYEQYF
TRBJ2-7,once,TRBV6-1,-,TGTGCCAGCAACCTGGGGGGGGCAGTCTCCGTCGAGCAGTACTTC,CASNLGGAVSVEQYF
TRBJ2-7,-,TRBV5-1,TRBD1,TGCGCCAGCAGCCGGGGACAGGGGTCCTACGAGCAGTACTTC,CASSRGQGSYEQYF
TRBJ1-6,once,TRBV25-1,-,TGTGCCAGCATTCGGGGGTCCGGGTCACCCCTCCACTTT,CASIRGSGSPLHF
TRBJ2-1,-,TRBV7-9,TRBD2,TGTGCCAGCATCCTAACGGGAGGATCCTACAATGAGCAGTTCTTC,CASILTGGSYNEQFF
TRBJ2-7,once,TRBV19,-,TGTGCCAGTAGTATCGGCGGTTACCGATACGAGCAGTACTTC,CASSIGGYRYEQYF
TRBJ2-3,-,TRBV28,-,TGTGCCAGCAGTTTCCATAGCGGCTACACAGATACGCAGTATTTT,CASSFHSGYTDTQYF
TRBJ2-1,-,TRBV11-2,-,TGTGCCAGCAGCTTGCGTAGCGATGATGAGCAGTTCTTC,CASSLRSDDEQFF
TRBJ2-7,-,TRBV15,-,TGTGCCACCAGCAGAGATCCCCCTTCCAGGGCCGAGCAGTACTTC,CATSRDPPSRAEQYF